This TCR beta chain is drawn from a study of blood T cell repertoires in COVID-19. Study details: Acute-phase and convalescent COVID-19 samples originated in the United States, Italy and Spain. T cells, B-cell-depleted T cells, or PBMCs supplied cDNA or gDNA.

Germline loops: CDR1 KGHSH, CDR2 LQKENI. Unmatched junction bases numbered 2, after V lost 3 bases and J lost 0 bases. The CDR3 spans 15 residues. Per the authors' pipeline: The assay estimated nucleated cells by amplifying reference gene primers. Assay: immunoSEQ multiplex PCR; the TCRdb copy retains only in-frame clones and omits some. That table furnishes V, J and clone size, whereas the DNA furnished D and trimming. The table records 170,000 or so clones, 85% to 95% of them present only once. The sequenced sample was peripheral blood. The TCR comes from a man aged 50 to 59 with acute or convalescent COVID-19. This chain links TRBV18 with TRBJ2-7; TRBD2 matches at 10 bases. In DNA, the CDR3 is TGTGCCAGCTCACCGGGACTAGCGAACTCCTACGAGCAGTACTTC. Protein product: CASSPGLANSYEQYF.